The rows below give T cell receptor beta chains drawn from one sample of a study of control samples from healthy donors and cancer patients. Measured with immunoSEQ multiplex PCR; TCRdb has only the in-frame clones, and not every one. Of almost 90,000 clones detected, roughly 86% appear once; the ten largest clones hold under 25%. What was sequenced was blood. Receptor source: a young man in good health. The CDR3 runs from the conserved cysteine through the conserved F or W. Each record gives: clone size, J gene, D gene, V gene, CDR3 DNA, CDR3 protein. The D gene is left open where the match is weak. Clone size is not always given. Where it is, it says once, few, many or a class for expanded clones.

clone_size: NA; j_call: TRBJ2-5; d_call: NA; v_call: TRBV7-2; cdr3_nt: TGTGCCAGCAGCTTAGAGGGGGGTAGGGAGACCCAGTACTTC; cdr3_aa: CASSLEGGRETQYF
clone_size: NA; j_call: TRBJ1-1; d_call: NA; v_call: TRBV7-9; cdr3_nt: TGTGCCAGCAGCTTAGCCGGGGAGGGCACTGAAGCTTTCTTT; cdr3_aa: CASSLAGEGTEAFF
clone_size: NA; j_call: TRBJ1-6; d_call: TRBD1; v_call: TRBV18; cdr3_nt: TGTGCCAGCTCACCGGACAGGGGAGCACCCCTCCACTTT; cdr3_aa: CASSPDRGAPLHF
clone_size: NA; j_call: TRBJ2-1; d_call: NA; v_call: TRBV4-1; cdr3_nt: TGCGCCAGCAGCCCTCGGGGGTCGTCCTACAATGAGCAGTTCTTC; cdr3_aa: CASSPRGSSYNEQFF
clone_size: NA; j_call: TRBJ1-5; d_call: NA; v_call: TRBV24-1; cdr3_nt: TGTGCCACCAGTGCGGGGGTGCGGCCCCAGCATTTT; cdr3_aa: CATSAGVRPQHF
clone_size: few; j_call: TRBJ1-3; d_call: TRBD1; v_call: TRBV28; cdr3_nt: TGTGCCAGCAGTCCAGGGGGCTCTGGAAACACCATATATTTT; cdr3_aa: CASSPGGSGNTIYF
clone_size: NA; j_call: TRBJ1-5; d_call: NA; v_call: TRBV6-5; cdr3_nt: TGTGCCAGCAGTTACTCCGGACAGCGCAATCAGCCCCAGCATTTT; cdr3_aa: CASSYSGQRNQPQHF
clone_size: NA; j_call: TRBJ2-5; d_call: TRBD2; v_call: TRBV4-2; cdr3_nt: TGTGCCAGCAGCCCAGGCGGGACTAGCGGGGGGGGCAAAGAGACCCAGTACTTC; cdr3_aa: CASSPGGTSGGGKETQYF
clone_size: NA; j_call: TRBJ1-2; d_call: NA; v_call: TRBV6-5; cdr3_nt: TGTGCCAGCAGTTACAGGGGATCTAACTATGGCTACACCTTC; cdr3_aa: CASSYRGSNYGYTF
clone_size: NA; j_call: TRBJ1-5; d_call: TRBD1; v_call: TRBV2; cdr3_nt: TGTGCCAGCAGTCCACTAGACAGGGGAGGTCAGCCCCAGCATTTT; cdr3_aa: CASSPLDRGGQPQHF
clone_size: NA; j_call: TRBJ1-1; d_call: TRBD1; v_call: TRBV7-6; cdr3_nt: TGTGCCAGCAGCTTGCAGGGGGGCACTGAAGCTTTCTTT; cdr3_aa: CASSLQGGTEAFF
clone_size: NA; j_call: TRBJ1-4; d_call: TRBD1; v_call: TRBV6-5; cdr3_nt: TGTGCCAGCACCCCAAGGACAGGGCGCGGAAAACTGTTTTTT; cdr3_aa: CASTPRTGRGKLFF
clone_size: NA; j_call: TRBJ2-2; d_call: NA; v_call: TRBV7-8; cdr3_nt: TGTGCCAGCAGCTTAGTGTCGGCCGCCGGGGAGCTGTTTTTT; cdr3_aa: CASSLVSAAGELFF
clone_size: once; j_call: TRBJ1-2; d_call: TRBD1; v_call: TRBV19; cdr3_nt: TGTGCCAGTAACCGGGCAGAGGGGGCGCGAAGCTACACCTTC; cdr3_aa: CASNRAEGARSYTF
clone_size: few; j_call: TRBJ1-4; d_call: NA; v_call: TRBV5-4; cdr3_nt: TGTGCCAGCAGCCTGGGGGGGGAAAATGAAAAACTGTTTTTT; cdr3_aa: CASSLGGENEKLFF
clone_size: once; j_call: TRBJ1-4; d_call: TRBD1; v_call: TRBV4-1; cdr3_nt: TGCGCCAGCAGCCAAAGCCCCGGACAGGTCTATGCAACTAATGAAAAACTGTTTTTT; cdr3_aa: CASSQSPGQVYATNEKLFF
clone_size: NA; j_call: TRBJ1-1; d_call: TRBD1; v_call: TRBV15; cdr3_nt: TGTGCCACCAGCAATCAGGGGGCAGCTGAAGCTTTCTTT; cdr3_aa: CATSNQGAAEAFF
clone_size: NA; j_call: TRBJ2-3; d_call: NA; v_call: TRBV5-4; cdr3_nt: TGTGCCAGCAGCTTGGTCGGAGGGGGCGCTTCAGATACGCAGTATTTT; cdr3_aa: CASSLVGGGASDTQYF
clone_size: NA; j_call: TRBJ2-5; d_call: TRBD1; v_call: TRBV19; cdr3_nt: TGTGCCAGTAGTATAGAGGGGAGGGGACAGGGAGGCGAGACCCAGTACTTC; cdr3_aa: CASSIEGRGQGGETQYF
clone_size: NA; j_call: TRBJ2-2; d_call: TRBD1; v_call: TRBV9; cdr3_nt: TGTGCCAGCAGCGTGAGTGGACAGGGCAACACCGGGGAGCTGTTTTTT; cdr3_aa: CASSVSGQGNTGELFF
clone_size: NA; j_call: TRBJ2-3; d_call: TRBD2; v_call: TRBV5-1; cdr3_nt: TGCGCCAGCAGCTCTCTCGGACTAGCGGGGGTCTCCACAGATACGCAGTATTTT; cdr3_aa: CASSSLGLAGVSTDTQYF
clone_size: NA; j_call: TRBJ1-5; d_call: NA; v_call: TRBV15; cdr3_nt: TGTGCCACCAGCAGAGATGTGGGACAGCCCCAGCATTTT; cdr3_aa: CATSRDVGQPQHF
clone_size: NA; j_call: TRBJ1-1; d_call: NA; v_call: TRBV29-1; cdr3_nt: TGCAGCGTTGAAATTAAGGGTTCTGGGTACACTGAAGCTTTCTTT; cdr3_aa: CSVEIKGSGYTEAFF
clone_size: NA; j_call: TRBJ2-5; d_call: NA; v_call: TRBV6-5; cdr3_nt: TGTGCCAGCAGTCCCCGGACCCTTCCAGGGGAGACCCAGTACTTC; cdr3_aa: CASSPRTLPGETQYF
clone_size: NA; j_call: TRBJ1-1; d_call: NA; v_call: TRBV6-5; cdr3_nt: TGTGCCAGCGTCAATGGTGGTGGTGGGAACACTGAAGCTTTCTTT; cdr3_aa: CASVNGGGGNTEAFF
clone_size: NA; j_call: TRBJ1-1; d_call: NA; v_call: TRBV5-1; cdr3_nt: TGCGCCAGCAGTTTTGACCTGGGGACTGAAGCTTTCTTT; cdr3_aa: CASSFDLGTEAFF
clone_size: few; j_call: TRBJ2-2; d_call: NA; v_call: TRBV7-8; cdr3_nt: TGTGCCAGCAGCTACCAACCAAGGGACCGGGAGCTGTTTTTT; cdr3_aa: CASSYQPRDRELFF
clone_size: NA; j_call: TRBJ2-3; d_call: NA; v_call: TRBV9; cdr3_nt: TGTGCCAGCAGCGTAGCTTCAGGGGGGATCGCAGATACGCAGTATTTT; cdr3_aa: CASSVASGGIADTQYF
clone_size: NA; j_call: TRBJ1-2; d_call: NA; v_call: TRBV19; cdr3_nt: TGTGCCAGTAACCCGGACACAAAAAGTGGTGGCTACACCTTC; cdr3_aa: CASNPDTKSGGYTF
clone_size: NA; j_call: TRBJ1-2; d_call: NA; v_call: TRBV7-8; cdr3_nt: TGTGCCAGCAGCACTGCTATCTTTCAGGGATATGGCTACACCTTC; cdr3_aa: CASSTAIFQGYGYTF
clone_size: NA; j_call: TRBJ1-2; d_call: NA; v_call: TRBV3-1/TRBV3-2; cdr3_nt: TGTGCCAGCAGCCGTACACAGGGCTATGCTAACTATGGCTACACCTTC; cdr3_aa: CASSRTQGYANYGYTF
clone_size: once; j_call: TRBJ2-6; d_call: NA; v_call: TRBV27; cdr3_nt: TGTGCCAGCAGTTTACAACCCAGAGCAAAGTACACATCTGGGGCCAACGTCCTGACTTTC; cdr3_aa: CASSLQPRAKYTSGANVLTF
clone_size: NA; j_call: TRBJ2-4; d_call: TRBD2; v_call: TRBV10-2; cdr3_nt: TGCGCCAGCAGTGATCTTAGCGGGGGGGCCCCTGGAGCCAAAAACATTCAGTACTTC; cdr3_aa: CASSDLSGGAPGAKNIQYF
clone_size: NA; j_call: TRBJ2-7; d_call: NA; v_call: TRBV6-5; cdr3_nt: TGTGCCAGCAGGCAACAGGGTTACGACGAGCAGTACTTC; cdr3_aa: CASRQQGYDEQYF
clone_size: NA; j_call: TRBJ2-5; d_call: TRBD1; v_call: TRBV30; cdr3_nt: TGTGCCTGGAGCCACGGGACAGGCCAAGAGACCCAGTACTTC; cdr3_aa: CAWSHGTGQETQYF
clone_size: NA; j_call: TRBJ1-1; d_call: NA; v_call: TRBV5-1; cdr3_nt: TGCGCCAGCAGCAGCAGGGAGGGCACTGAAGCTTTCTTT; cdr3_aa: CASSSREGTEAFF
clone_size: NA; j_call: TRBJ1-1; d_call: TRBD1; v_call: TRBV29-1; cdr3_nt: TGCAGCGTTGAAGATAGGTCCAGGGGGCATACTGAAGCTTTCTTT; cdr3_aa: CSVEDRSRGHTEAFF
clone_size: NA; j_call: TRBJ1-2; d_call: NA; v_call: TRBV2; cdr3_nt: TGTGCCAGCAGTGAAGCGCTGTACGGCTACACCTTC; cdr3_aa: CASSEALYGYTF
clone_size: NA; j_call: TRBJ2-3; d_call: NA; v_call: TRBV7-2; cdr3_nt: TGTGCCAGCAGCTTAGACACAGATACGCAGTATTTT; cdr3_aa: CASSLDTDTQYF
clone_size: NA; j_call: TRBJ2-3; d_call: TRBD2; v_call: TRBV9; cdr3_nt: TGTGCCAGCAGCGTAGGGGTGGTGCGGGGGGGGTATACGCAGTATTTT; cdr3_aa: CASSVGVVRGGYTQYF
clone_size: NA; j_call: TRBJ2-2; d_call: NA; v_call: TRBV12-3/TRBV12-4; cdr3_nt: TGTGCCAGCAGCCAGACGGCAGGGGGGGAGCTGTTTTTT; cdr3_aa: CASSQTAGGELFF
clone_size: NA; j_call: TRBJ1-2; d_call: TRBD1; v_call: TRBV6-5; cdr3_nt: TGTGCCAGCAGCCGGACAGGGTATGGCTACACCTTC; cdr3_aa: CASSRTGYGYTF
clone_size: NA; j_call: TRBJ1-2; d_call: TRBD1; v_call: TRBV4-2; cdr3_nt: TGTGCCAGCAGCCAATCCTCGGACAGGACCTACTATGGCTACACCTTC; cdr3_aa: CASSQSSDRTYYGYTF